These T cell receptor beta chains were read from a single sample in a study of cytomegalovirus exposure and HLA in healthy donors. The method was immunoSEQ multiplex PCR; TCRdb's version includes in-frame clones alone and lacks a portion of them. The data show about 68,000 clones, 75% to 90% seen once. The sample consisted of PBMCs. Every receptor here comes from a human donor in good health. Both conserved end residues are part of each CDR3. The D gene is left open where the match is weak. Clone size is not always given. Where it is, it says once, few, many or a class for expanded clones.

j_call | v_call | d_call | clone_size | cdr3_nt | cdr3_aa
TRBJ2-1 | TRBV10-3 | . | . | TGTGCCATCAGTGAGTATAGCGATTCCTACAATGAGCAGTTCTTC | CAISEYSDSYNEQFF
TRBJ2-7 | TRBV19 | TRBD1 | . | TGTGCCAGTACCTTGGGGTCGGGACAGCCCTACGAGCAGTACTTC | CASTLGSGQPYEQYF
TRBJ2-3 | TRBV2 | TRBD2 | . | TGTGCCAGCATTACCGGGACTAGCATCCAATATTTT | CASITGTSIQYF
TRBJ1-2 | TRBV2 | TRBD1 | . | TGTGCCAGCAGTGAAGGACGACAGGGCTCTAACTATGGCTACACCTTC | CASSEGRQGSNYGYTF
TRBJ2-1 | TRBV2 | TRBD2 | . | TGTGCCAGCAGCGGGACTAGCGGCTTAAATGAGCAGTTCTTC | CASSGTSGLNEQFF
TRBJ1-2 | TRBV11-2 | . | . | TGTGCCAGCAGCCCCCCCGGGACAACCAGCGGCTACACCTTC | CASSPPGTTSGYTF
TRBJ1-1 | TRBV27 | TRBD1 | . | TGTGCCAGCAGTGGGACAGGGGGCTTATTGGCTTTCTTT | CASSGTGGLLAFF
TRBJ2-1 | TRBV7-9 | . | . | TGTGCCAGCAGCTTAAGACTAAATCTTAATGAGCAGTTCTTC | CASSLRLNLNEQFF
TRBJ1-1 | TRBV6-1 | . | . | TGTGCCAGCAGTGAAGGCAGGTGGGACACTGAAGCTTTCTTT | CASSEGRWDTEAFF
TRBJ2-3 | TRBV9 | TRBD2 | . | TGTGCCAGCAGCAGTAGATATAGCGGGGGTCCAGATACGCAGTATTTT | CASSSRYSGGPDTQYF
TRBJ1-2 | TRBV27 | . | . | TGTGCCAGCAGGCTTCGACAGACCCTTAACTATGGCTACACCTTC | CASRLRQTLNYGYTF
TRBJ2-3 | TRBV18 | TRBD2 | . | TGTGCCAGCTCTCCCAGAGGGGCGGGGGCAGATACGCAGTATTTT | CASSPRGAGADTQYF
TRBJ2-5 | TRBV9 | TRBD1 | . | TGTGCCAGCAGCGTAGGGACAGGGAGTGCGGAGACCCAGTACTTC | CASSVGTGSAETQYF
TRBJ2-3 | TRBV27 | TRBD2 | . | TGTGCCAGCAGAGCGGGACTAGTGAGCACAGATACGCAGTATTTT | CASRAGLVSTDTQYF
TRBJ2-7 | TRBV9 | TRBD2 | . | TGTGCCAGCAGCGCCTCCGGGAATTGGGTTGGCGCGGGGGGGAAGTACGAGCAGTACTTC | CASSASGNWVGAGGKYEQYF
TRBJ2-1 | TRBV6-5 | . | . | TGTGCCAGCAGTACAGGGTCATCCTACAATGAGCAGTTCTTC | CASSTGSSYNEQFF
TRBJ2-1 | TRBV7-3 | TRBD2 | . | TGTGCCAGCAGCTTACAGGCGGGGGGCCTACGACGGCTCTCCTACAATGAGCAGTTCTTC | CASSLQAGGLRRLSYNEQFF
TRBJ2-7 | TRBV12-5 | . | . | TGTGCTAGTGGCTGGTACGTTGGGATGGGGCAATCGAGCTCCTACGAGCAGTACTTC | CASGWYVGMGQSSSYEQYF
TRBJ1-1 | TRBV4-1 | . | . | TGCGCCAGCAGCCAAGATCTCATAGGGGTTGCTGAAGCTTTCTTT | CASSQDLIGVAEAFF
TRBJ2-7 | TRBV14 | . | . | TGTGCCAGCAGCGCATATTACAGGGAAAACTACGAGCAGTACTTC | CASSAYYRENYEQYF
TRBJ2-5 | TRBV9 | TRBD2 | . | TGTGCCAGCAGCATTTCACCGGGACTAGCGGGGGAAGAGACCCAGTACTTC | CASSISPGLAGEETQYF
TRBJ2-5 | TRBV11-2 | . | . | TGTGCCAGCAGCCAGGGGTCCCAAGAGACCCAGTACTTC | CASSQGSQETQYF
TRBJ1-2 | TRBV18 | . | . | TGTGCCAGCTCACCAACGGCAACCTGGGCCACGGTTAACGGCTACACCTTC | CASSPTATWATVNGYTF
TRBJ2-5 | TRBV18 | TRBD2 | . | TGTGCCAGCTCACCCGCGGGACTAGCGACACAAGAGACCCAGTACTTC | CASSPAGLATQETQYF
TRBJ2-5 | TRBV9 | TRBD2 | . | TGTGCCAGCAGCAAAGGGACTAGCGGAGAGCAGACCCAGTACTTC | CASSKGTSGEQTQYF
TRBJ1-1 | TRBV9 | . | few | TGTGCCAGCAGCGTAGGCCGGGGAGGGACTGAAGCTTTCTTT | CASSVGRGGTEAFF
TRBJ2-1 | TRBV5-1 | TRBD2 | once | TGCGCCAGCAGCTTGGCGGGGGGTTTCTCCTACAATGAGCAGTTCTTC | CASSLAGGFSYNEQFF
TRBJ2-3 | TRBV7-9 | . | once | TGTGCCAGCAGCATTGATAGCGGACCTAACACAGATACGCAGTATTTT | CASSIDSGPNTDTQYF
TRBJ1-2 | TRBV9 | TRBD1 | . | TGTGCCAGCAGCGTAGAGCCGGGACAGTATGGCTACACCTTC | CASSVEPGQYGYTF
TRBJ2-1 | TRBV4-1 | TRBD2 | . | TGCGCCAGCAGCCAATTACTAGCGGGGGGCGACAATGAGCAGTTCTTC | CASSQLLAGGDNEQFF
TRBJ2-5 | TRBV5-1 | . | . | TGCGCCAGCAGCTTGAGTGGCGGGGCGTACCAAGAGACCCAGTACTTC | CASSLSGGAYQETQYF
TRBJ1-1 | TRBV30 | TRBD1 | . | TGTGCCTGGAGTCCTACAACAGGGGGCGAAGCTTTCTTT | CAWSPTTGGEAFF
TRBJ1-2 | TRBV2 | . | . | TGTGCCAGCAGCGGCCGGAGCTATGGCTACACCTTC | CASSGRSYGYTF
TRBJ1-5 | TRBV15 | TRBD1 | . | TGTGCCACCAGCAGAGATCGGACAAATGACAGGGGGCCCCAGCATTTT | CATSRDRTNDRGPQHF
TRBJ2-3 | TRBV6-6 | . | . | TGTGCCAGCAGTTCTACAGATACGCAGTATTTT | CASSSTDTQYF
TRBJ2-1 | TRBV29-1 | . | . | TGCAGCGTGGTCCCCGGGACTGCGGCAACCCAGCAGTTCTTC | CSVVPGTAATQQFF
TRBJ2-7 | TRBV6-1 | . | . | TGTGCCAGCAGTGGGTTTAGACAGGTCCACTTC | CASSGFRQVHF
TRBJ2-5 | TRBV2 | . | . | TGTGCCAGCAGACGGGACACAGAGACCCAGTACTTC | CASRRDTETQYF
TRBJ2-2 | TRBV2 | . | . | TGTGCCAGCAGTCTGGCGGAAACTACCGGGGAGCTGTTTTTT | CASSLAETTGELFF
TRBJ2-1 | TRBV10-3 | . | once | TGTGCCTCCACGGGGGGCCGAGGGGATGAGCAGTTCTTC | CASTGGRGDEQFF
TRBJ2-5 | TRBV18 | TRBD1 | . | TGTGCCAGCTCACCTCTCGACAGGGAAGAGACCCAGTACTTC | CASSPLDREETQYF
TRBJ1-2 | TRBV18 | TRBD1 | . | TGTGCCAGCTCGGAGACAGGGTCTAACTATGGCTACACCTTC | CASSETGSNYGYTF
TRBJ1-6 | TRBV7-8 | . | . | TGTGCCAGCAGCTGGGGGGTGGATAATTCACCCCTCCACTTT | CASSWGVDNSPLHF
TRBJ2-7 | TRBV7-2 | . | . | TGTGCCAGCAGCGCCCAGGGGTACTCCTACGAGCAGTACTTC | CASSAQGYSYEQYF
TRBJ2-5 | TRBV2 | TRBD1 | . | TGTGCCAGCAGTGGACAGGGGGAGATGAGTATCCAGTACTTC | CASSGQGEMSIQYF
TRBJ1-6 | TRBV2 | . | . | TGTGCCAGCAGTGAGAGCGATCCAGTAAATTCACCCCTCCACTTT | CASSESDPVNSPLHF
TRBJ1-6 | TRBV9 | . | . | TGTGCCAGCAGCGCCCCGAGTGATGCGGGGGGCTATAATTCACCCCTCCACTTT | CASSAPSDAGGYNSPLHF
TRBJ1-3 | TRBV23-1 | . | . | TGCGCCAGCAGTCAATGGTCAGGTCCTCGTCCTAACACCATATATTTT | CASSQWSGPRPNTIYF
TRBJ2-1 | TRBV6-5 | TRBD2 | . | TGTGCCAGCAGTTCCTCTAGCGGGGGGAATGAGCAGTTCTTC | CASSSSSGGNEQFF
TRBJ1-5 | TRBV18 | TRBD1 | few | TGTGCCAGCTCACCGGACAGGCGTCAGCCCCAGCATTTT | CASSPDRRQPQHF
TRBJ2-3 | TRBV28 | . | . | TGTGCCAGCACCCCCCCTGAGAGGAGCACAGATACGCAGTATTTT | CASTPPERSTDTQYF
TRBJ2-1 | TRBV11-3 | . | few | TGTGCCAGCAGCTTAGATACTGTGGGTAGGGGTGAGCAGTTCTTC | CASSLDTVGRGEQFF
TRBJ1-4 | TRBV5-1 | . | . | TGCGCCAGCAGCTTGACGGGGGAGAATGAAAAACTGTTTTTT | CASSLTGENEKLFF